Sequencing of this T cell receptor beta chain was carried out in a study of T cells in Graves' hyperthyroidism and ophthalmopathy (dated by TCRdb to about 2019). Regarding the complete study: Peripheral blood was collected at initial diagnosis, before any treatment. The paper describes TCR Vbeta CDR3 sequencing of 135 peripheral blood samples, made up of roughly 45 ophthalmopathy patients, roughly 72 hyperthyroidism patients and 17 progressor patients. In about six Graves' hyperthyroidism patients, the study also compared T-cell repertoires from thyroid tissue with T-cell repertoires from blood. Prospective prediction of ophthalmopathy was tested in an independent validation cohort consisting of roughly 19 hyperthyroidism patients and some 17 patients who later progressed to ophthalmopathy. To identify TCR V-J signatures that set the groups apart, the researchers used a discovery cohort of 95 to 100 patients, made up of approximately 43 with Graves' ophthalmopathy and about 60 with stable Graves' hyperthyroidism. For training and testing, the 80 to 100 patients in the discovery cohort were randomly divided in a 7:3 ratio. After blood sampling, hyperthyroidism patients were treated with methimazole at a starting dose of 30 mg daily, and ophthalmopathy patients were treated with high-dose intravenous methylprednisolone.

TCR beta CDR3 regions were amplified from RNA transcripts. For the first round of RT-PCR on the TCR CDR3, the HTBI primer set was used together with the Qiagen OneStep RT-PCR kit. Libraries were constructed in a second round of multiplex PCR, after which size selection and purification were carried out. Paired-end sequencing of the libraries was performed with 100 bp reads on an Illumina HiSeq2000. Per the authors' processing: Raw data were processed with SOAPnuke, discarding reads with adapters, uncalled bases, mean Phred below 15, or no exact constant-primer or identifier match. High-quality paired reads were merged using COPE v1.2.5, and each unique nucleotide sequence was defined as a clonotype. MiTCR v1.1 was used to align the clonotypes against IMGT TRBV, TRBD and TRBJ reference segments. Analysis was restricted to V-J combinations with a frequency above 0.0001, which covered roughly 99% of repertoires. The TCS score was defined as the ratio of F50 (clonal expansion) to E x V (chaos), calculated using BLOSUM62-based TCRdist between CDR3 peptides within each V-J. Welch's t-statistics and random forest reduced several hundred V-J features to some 14, which were used in a naive Bayes classifier (R e1071). TCRdb took the public reads, trimmed them with fastp at Q25, ran MiXCR for clone calling and kept in-frame beta chains. Each CDR3 protein appears once, grouped with its most common genes and DNA. The V and J calls reflect TCRdb's pipeline rather than the authors' work. The sample table contains about 340,000 distinct CDR3 sequences; only one count was recorded for around 23% of them. 50% of the sample lies in the top ten.

Between the V and J ends, shortened by 4 bases and 3 bases respectively, the junction contains 10 bases. The CDR3 has 13 amino acids, counting the end cysteine and phenylalanine. The only DNA kept is the CDR3, 39 bases in frame from the first base. CDR1 and CDR2 are drawn from the germline V gene: SGHRS, YFSETQ. Findings and caveats that apply to the study as a whole: A model built on a 13 V-J signature distinguished ophthalmopathy from stable hyperthyroidism, reaching about 89% sensitivity and around 81% specificity in cross-validation and 80%/75% in testing. No statistical method was used to fix the sample size in advance, and group allocation was not hidden from the investigators. Most expanded thyroid clonotypes (frequency above 0.001) were also detected in blood, suggesting blood repertoires may reflect thyroid immune responses. In validation, the model predicted progression to ophthalmopathy with over 60% sensitivity and approximately 78% specificity, a median of around 6.6 months before onset.

Stable Graves' hyperthyroidism was defined as no progression to ophthalmopathy during 18 months of follow-up. Hyperthyroidism patients were aged 18 to 65 years and newly diagnosed, with disease duration of less than 2 months. The study excluded patients with uncontrolled infections, other autoimmune diseases, pregnancy or lactation. Diagnoses relied on clinical symptoms, serum thyroxine and TRAb, thyroid ultrasound and orbital computed tomography. Ficoll-Paque density gradient centrifugation was used to isolate PBMCs from approximately 10 ml of fresh peripheral blood. Trizol reagent was used to extract total RNA, and RNA quality was then checked on an Agilent 2100 Bioanalyzer. At least ten counts were recorded for this clonotype. The antigen it recognizes is unknown. Nothing much larger sits one base from this clone, and base qualities are not available.

This TCR came from a woman between 45 and 60 years old with Graves' hyperthyroidism. This chain is built from TRBV5-1 and TRBJ1-1, with the D gene call left open. Input material: blood. The DNA is TGCGCCAGCAGCACCGGGTTGGACACTGAAGCTTTCTTT. Its product reads: CASSTGLDTEAFF.